This entry lists 30 T cell receptor beta chains sequenced from one sample in a study of blood T cell repertoires in COVID-19. Repertoires were generated with immunoSEQ multiplex PCR, while TCRdb's copy carries only in-frame clones and drops some. The data contain about 30,000 clones, around 84% of them seen just once; the ten biggest clones take up around 12%. The sequencing input was peripheral blood. The receptors derive from a human donor in a cohort sampled during active COVID-19. The donor label of this sample is uncertain.

The rearrangement joins TRBV28 to TRBJ1-2; D remains unclear. CDR3 length equals 16 residues. V shed 4 bases and J shed 7 bases, with 22 bases lying between them. CDR1 and CDR2 (germline): MDHEN, SYDVKM. CDR3 coding DNA: TGTGCCAGCAGTTACGGGTCGGTCGGAGGCATTCGTGGCTACACCTTC. This encodes CASSYGSVGGIRGYTF.

This clone was seen a few times. This chain joins TRBV11-2 and TRBJ2-7, with TRBD1 as a possible D gene (6 bases). There are 15 residues in the CDR3. Germline V gene lookup returns CDR1 SGHAT and CDR2 FQNNGV. V was trimmed by 5 bases and J by 3 bases, leaving 17 bases between them. This chain's CDR3 is CASSTSQRGSYEQYF. Here the CDR3 DNA reads TGTGCCAGCAGCACCTCCCAAAGGGGGAGCTACGAGCAGTACTTC.

The V call is TRBV3-1 (or the pseudogene TRBV3-2), the J call TRBJ1-2, with D perhaps TRBD1 (6 bases). The CDR3 has 15 residues. The V gene's germline CDR1 is LGHDT and CDR2 YNNKEL (reference sequence). Deletions cut 4 bases from V and 4 bases from J, with 16 bases between. CDR3 in DNA: TGTGCCAGCAGCCCCGACAGGAGCCAAGTCTATGGCTACACCTTC. Its protein is CASSPDRSQVYGYTF.

The CDR3, as DNA: TGTGCCAGTAGGAAGGTAGCGGGAGGGGACGACGAGCAGTACTTC. Amino acids: CASRKVAGGDDEQYF. The chain carries TRBV19 and TRBJ2-7; 11 bases are shared with TRBD2. The CDR3 consists of 15 residues. The V gene end was trimmed by 6 bases and the J gene end by 5 bases; junction bases not matched to a gene: 9. Germline CDR1 LNHDA, CDR2 SQIVND (reference sequence). The full variable domain, its missing parts supplied by reference TRBV19 and TRBJ2-7, is DGGITQSPKYLFRKEGQNVTLSCEQNLNHDAMYWYRQDPGQGLRLIYYSQIVNDFQKGDIAEGYSVSREKKESFPLTVTSAQKNPTAFYLCASRKVAGGDDEQYFGPGTRLTVT.

The chain employs TRBV5-5 and TRBJ2-3, with TRBD2 as a possible D gene (5 bases). Germline V gives CDR1 SGHKS, CDR2 YYEKEE (reference sequence). This CDR3 is 13 amino acids long. The ends were cut back, 5 bases at V and 2 bases at J, with 9 bases in the middle. DNA of the CDR3: TGTGCCAGCAGTGGAGGAAACACAGATACGCAGTATTTT. It specifies CASSGGNTDTQYF.

This clone has just a few counts. The rearrangement links TRBV16 to TRBJ1-1; no definite D call. Trimming shortened V by 2 bases and J by 4 bases, and 17 bases separated the two germline ends. This CDR3 contains 16 residues. CDR1 and CDR2 (germline): KGHSY, FQNENV. CDR3 region: CASSQIGGVLSTEAFF. CDR3 coding DNA: TGTGCCAGCAGCCAAATCGGCGGGGTGTTATCCACTGAAGCTTTCTTT.

The rearrangement joins TRBV27 to TRBJ2-2; 8 nucleotides match TRBD2. The CDR3 spans 15 residues. V was pared by 6 bases and J by 3 bases, with 6 bases of the junction left unmatched. Germline values: CDR1 MNHEY, CDR2 SMNVEV (reference sequence). The DNA of the CDR3 is TGTGCCAGCAGGAAAGCGGGAGATGACACCGGGGAGCTGTTTTTT. This gives the protein CASRKAGDDTGELFF.

The chain combines TRBV5-4 with TRBJ2-5; D is uncertain. V dropped 0 bases and J dropped 3 bases, with 6 bases sitting between them. This CDR3 has 13 residues. CDR1 and CDR2 from the germline V gene are SGHNT and YYREEE (reference sequence). CDR3 sequence reads: CASSLVSEETQYF. As DNA, the CDR3 is TGTGCCAGCAGCTTGGTCAGCGAAGAGACCCAGTACTTC.

This clone was counted between two and nine times. The V call is TRBV27, the J call TRBJ2-7, with a tentative D call TRBD1 (8 bases). The CDR3 contains 18 residues. Trimming left V 6 bases short and J 4 bases short, with 28 bases between. CDR1 and CDR2 (germline): MNHEY, SMNVEV (reference sequence). The CDR3 bases are TGTGCCAGCAGCCCGGGGGGCAGGGGGCTTCGAAAAGGTTACGAGCAGTACTTC. Its translation is CASSPGGRGLRKGYEQYF.

The chain joins TRBV7-9 to TRBJ2-1; TRBD2 matches 10 bases. Trimming took 6 bases from V and 10 from J; bases not matched to a gene: 9. The germline V gene encodes CDR1 SEHNR and CDR2 FQNEAQ (reference sequence). The CDR3 is 14 residues long. The CDR3 DNA sequence: TGTGCCAGCAGAGGACTAGCGGAGGAGGTCGAGCAGTTCTTC. Its protein is CASRGLAEEVEQFF.

The chain uses TRBV5-1 and TRBJ1-5, with TRBD1 as a possible D gene (6 bases). Germline V gene lookup returns CDR1 SGHRS and CDR2 YFSETQ. Trimming removed 4 bases from V and 6 bases from J, with 17 bases in between. This CDR3 has 15 residues. The CDR3 region has the DNA TGCGCCAGCAGCCCCGTGGGGGGGGCGGGTCAGCCCCAGCATTTT. This encodes CASSPVGGAGQPQHF.

The rearrangement joins TRBV13 to TRBJ2-3; 9 nucleotides agree with TRBD2. The CDR3 contains 17 residues. Germline V gene lookup returns CDR1 PRHDT and CDR2 FYEKMQ (reference sequence). The V gene end was trimmed by 5 bases and the J gene end by 2 bases; junction bases not matched to a gene: 11. CDR3 nucleotides: TGTGCCAGCAGCCCCCATGAGCGGGAGGATCTCACAGATACGCAGTATTTT. Residues: CASSPHEREDLTDTQYF.

This chain links TRBV7-9 with TRBJ2-7; 9 bases agree with TRBD1. With V trimmed by 0 bases and J by 3 bases, 6 bases remained unmatched. The CDR3 totals 16 residues. CDR1 and CDR2 (germline): SEHNR, FQNEAQ (reference sequence). CDR3 region: CASSLASPGQGYEQYF. CDR3 bases: TGTGCCAGCAGCTTAGCGAGTCCGGGACAGGGCTACGAGCAGTACTTC.

This clone has more than one count but fewer than ten. The gene calls are TRBV5-1 and TRBJ2-2; D not certain. V dropped 3 bases and J dropped 4 bases, with 13 bases sitting between them. The CDR3 totals 15 residues. Germline V gene sequence: CDR1 SGHRS, CDR2 YFSETQ. CDR3: CASSSKETGTGELFF. The CDR3 nucleotides read TGCGCCAGCAGCTCGAAGGAGACGGGCACCGGGGAGCTGTTTTTT. The whole variable domain, remainder taken from reference TRBV5-1 and TRBJ2-2, is KAGVTQTPRYLIKTRGQQVTLSCSPISGHRSVSWYQQTPGQGLQFLFEYFSETQRNKGNFPGRFSGRQFSNSRSEMNVSTLELGDSALYLCASSSKETGTGELFFGEGSRLTVL.

This clone was observed a single time. The gene calls are TRBV7-2 and TRBJ2-3; D call uncertain. This CDR3 comprises 13 residues. Germline CDR1 and CDR2: SGHTA and FQGNSA. Trimming removed 3 bases at V and 2 bases at J, with 6 bases between. The CDR3 DNA reads TGTGCCAGCAGCTTGTCTTACACAGATACGCAGTATTTT. Translating gives CASSLSYTDTQYF.

The chain joins TRBV20-1 to TRBJ2-1, with D maybe TRBD1 (6 bases). This CDR3 spans 14 amino acids. Germline lookup yields CDR1 DFQATT and CDR2 SNEGSKA (reference sequence). V lost 3 bases, J lost 6 bases, and 15 bases lay in between. The CDR3 loop is CSASPRGEANEQFF. Here the CDR3 DNA reads TGCAGTGCTAGTCCCAGGGGAGAGGCCAATGAGCAGTTCTTC.

J is TRBJ1-1 and V is TRBV5-1; TRBD1 might be the D (5 bases). V dropped 3 bases and J dropped 1 base, with 16 bases sitting between them. The CDR3 runs 16 residues. From germline, CDR1 is SGHRS and CDR2 YFSETQ. CDR3 loop: CASSSTFGAPNTEAFF. CDR3 coding DNA: TGCGCCAGCAGCTCGACCTTTGGGGCCCCGAACACTGAAGCTTTCTTT. Supplemented by reference TRBV5-1 and TRBJ1-1, the full variable domain reads KAGVTQTPRYLIKTRGQQVTLSCSPISGHRSVSWYQQTPGQGLQFLFEYFSETQRNKGNFPGRFSGRQFSNSRSEMNVSTLELGDSALYLCASSSTFGAPNTEAFFGQGTRLTVV.

This rearrangement joins TRBV7-8 to TRBJ2-1, with a possible D match to TRBD1 (6 bases). The germline CDR1 and CDR2 sequences are SGHVS and FQNEAQ. The CDR3 extends over 15 amino acids. V was trimmed by 1 base and J by 3 bases, leaving 10 bases between them. CDR3 bases: TGTGCCAGCAGCTTAGGGGTAGGGGGCTACAATGAGCAGTTCTTC. It encodes CASSLGVGGYNEQFF.

V is TRBV15 and J is TRBJ2-7, with 7 bases lining up with TRBD1. Trimming removed 1 base from V and 6 bases from J; junction bases left unmatched: 3. Germline-derived CDR1 and CDR2 are LNHNV and YYDKDF (reference sequence). The CDR3 consists of 13 residues. The CDR3 sequence is CATSRGGQTEQYF. The CDR3 coding sequence is TGTGCCACCAGCAGAGGGGGACAGACCGAGCAGTACTTC.

This sequence joins TRBV9 and TRBJ2-1; 8 bases are shared with TRBD2. Germline V gene lookup returns CDR1 SGDLS and CDR2 YYNGEE. V trimming: 1 base; J trimming: 4 bases; junction bases outside the gene matches: 1. The CDR3 covers 14 residues. The DNA of the CDR3 is TGTGCCAGCAGCGTAACTAGCGGATACAATGAGCAGTTCTTC. Translated: CASSVTSGYNEQFF.

This chain links TRBV3-1 (or the pseudogene TRBV3-2) with TRBJ2-5; 7 nucleotides align to TRBD1. This CDR3 has 13 residues. Germline V CDR1 and CDR2: LGHDT, YNNKEL (reference sequence). Unmatched junction bases numbered 5, after V lost 3 bases and J lost 7 bases. Here the CDR3 DNA reads TGTGCCAGCAGCCATCGGGACAGAGGGACCCAGTACTTC. This translates into CASSHRDRGTQYF.

This clone was counted between two and nine times. The chain has TRBV5-6 and TRBJ1-1, with D possibly being TRBD1 (5 bases). Per germline, CDR1 SGHDT and CDR2 YYEEEE. The CDR3 contains 13 residues. The ends were cut back, 4 bases at V and 4 bases at J, with 11 bases in the middle. The DNA for the CDR3 is TGTGCCAGCAGCCGCATGGGGGGCACTGAAGCTTTCTTT. This translates into CASSRMGGTEAFF. The full variable domain, completed using reference TRBV5-6 and TRBJ1-1, is DAGVTQSPTHLIKTRGQQVTLRCSPKSGHDTVSWYQQALGQGPQFIFQYYEEEERQRGNFPDRFSGHQFPNYSSELNVNALLLGDSALYLCASSRMGGTEAFFGQGTRLTVV.

The chain is built from TRBV25-1 and TRBJ2-3, with D maybe TRBD2 (7 bases). V was pared by 4 bases and J by 6 bases, with 11 bases between. This CDR3 spans 13 amino acids. The germline gives CDR1 MGHDK, CDR2 SYGVNS. CDR3 sequence reads: CASSGTRGDTQYF. The CDR3 DNA reads TGTGCCAGCAGTGGGACTAGGGGGGATACGCAGTATTTT.

The J gene is TRBJ1-1, the V gene TRBV7-8, with 7 bases that match TRBD1. Germline trimming cut 1 base from V and 6 bases from J; bases unmatched to any gene: 5. Looked up from germline, CDR1 is SGHVS and CDR2 is FQNEAQ. The CDR3 extends over 14 amino acids. The CDR3 sequence: CASSLVSTGAEAFF. The CDR3 nucleotides read TGTGCCAGCAGCTTAGTGTCTACAGGGGCTGAAGCTTTCTTT.

The V gene is TRBV9, the J gene TRBJ2-7, with 7 bases lining up with TRBD2. This CDR3 spans 15 amino acids. The V segment lost 0 bases and the J segment 0 bases; nucleotides outside the gene matches: 3. Germline V gives CDR1 SGDLS, CDR2 YYNGEE. The CDR3 region is CASSVGGRDSYEQYF. The CDR3 nucleotides read TGTGCCAGCAGCGTAGGGGGGAGGGACTCCTACGAGCAGTACTTC.

This sequence joins TRBV5-1 and TRBJ2-7; 9 bases agree with TRBD2. J lost 7 bases, V lost 0 bases, and 8 bases had no gene match. Germline V lookup: CDR1 SGHRS, CDR2 YFSETQ. The CDR3 is 15 residues long. The DNA of the CDR3 is TGCGCCAGCAGCTTGGCGACTAGCGGTCCCGGGGAGCAGTACTTC. This sequence encodes CASSLATSGPGEQYF.

The chain has TRBV18 and TRBJ2-1; 9 nucleotides agree with TRBD2. V was clipped by 1 base and J by 5 bases; unmatched bases: 6. Germline V CDR1 and CDR2: KGHSH, LQKENI. This CDR3 spans 16 amino acids. The CDR3 nucleotides read TGTGCCAGCTCACCACGGGCGGGAGGGCCAAACAATGAGCAGTTCTTC. It codes for CASSPRAGGPNNEQFF.

The chain is built from TRBV5-1 and TRBJ2-2; 9 bases line up with TRBD2. The V segment lost 0 bases and the J segment 4 bases; nucleotides outside the gene matches: 13. CDR3 length: 19 residues. The germline V gene encodes CDR1 SGHRS and CDR2 YFSETQ. The CDR3 region is CASSLAISRAGGSTGELFF. In DNA, the CDR3 is TGCGCCAGCAGCTTGGCCATCTCCAGAGCGGGAGGAAGCACCGGGGAGCTGTTTTTT.

The chain carries TRBV4-1 and TRBJ1-1; D is undetermined. Germline V gives CDR1 MGHRA, CDR2 YSYEKL. V shed 1 base and J shed 10 bases, with 10 bases lying between them. CDR3 length equals 12 residues. The CDR3 DNA reads as TGCGCCAGCAGCCAAGCGGGGTTCGGAGCTTTCTTT. Its protein is CASSQAGFGAFF.

This clone appeared once. The chain combines TRBV20-1 with TRBJ1-2; 10 bases align to TRBD1. Germline-derived CDR1 and CDR2 are DFQATT and SNEGSKA (reference sequence). This CDR3 has 14 amino acids. V lost 3 bases to trimming and J lost 7 bases; unmatched junction nucleotides: 8. Here the CDR3 DNA reads TGCAGTGCTAGTCATTCGGGACAGGGGATTGGCTACACCTTC. Translating it yields CSASHSGQGIGYTF.